The rows below give T cell receptor beta chains drawn from one sample of a study of T cells in Graves' hyperthyroidism and ophthalmopathy. TCRdb ran MiXCR on the multiplex PCR reads and lists one entry per CDR3 protein. The sample contains 270,000 or so distinct CDR3 sequences, 20% to 30% of which appear only once. Sequencing used blood. The source is a man between 40 and 49 years old with Graves' hyperthyroidism that later progressed to Graves' ophthalmopathy. Each CDR3 is given with its conserved first and last residue. Each record gives: CDR3 protein, V gene, J gene, clone size, D gene. D genes are given only for firm matches. The size field is filled for only some rows; it gives once, few, many or a size class.

CDR3aa: CASSLQGSYNEQFF
v_gene: TRBV11-2
j_gene: TRBJ2-1
abundance: many
d_gene: -

CDR3aa: CASSEQGSTYEQYF
v_gene: TRBV2
j_gene: TRBJ2-7
abundance: many
d_gene: -

CDR3aa: CASSSQGYTEAFF
v_gene: TRBV12-3/TRBV12-4
j_gene: TRBJ1-1
abundance: many
d_gene: -

CDR3aa: CASSLSDRVGYGYTF
v_gene: TRBV5-1
j_gene: TRBJ1-2
abundance: many
d_gene: TRBD1

CDR3aa: CASSPSGSGANVLTF
v_gene: TRBV12-3/TRBV12-4
j_gene: TRBJ2-6
abundance: many
d_gene: -

CDR3aa: CASSLGGTEYSPLHF
v_gene: TRBV7-2
j_gene: TRBJ1-6
abundance: many
d_gene: -

CDR3aa: CASSAGPDYGYTF
v_gene: TRBV5-1
j_gene: TRBJ1-2
abundance: many
d_gene: -

CDR3aa: CASSYSGRGETQYF
v_gene: TRBV6-5
j_gene: TRBJ2-5
abundance: many
d_gene: -

CDR3aa: CASSHRRLGGYTF
v_gene: TRBV12-3/TRBV12-4
j_gene: TRBJ1-2
abundance: -
d_gene: -

CDR3aa: CAIRAGGEAFF
v_gene: TRBV10-3
j_gene: TRBJ1-1
abundance: -
d_gene: -

CDR3aa: CASSLGQGWGYTF
v_gene: TRBV11-2
j_gene: TRBJ1-2
abundance: many
d_gene: TRBD1

CDR3aa: CASGPSDFSYEQYF
v_gene: TRBV12-5
j_gene: TRBJ2-7
abundance: few
d_gene: -

CDR3aa: CASKPGTSANYEQYF
v_gene: TRBV6-1
j_gene: TRBJ2-7
abundance: many
d_gene: TRBD2

CDR3aa: CASSFRSPDTEAFF
v_gene: TRBV7-2
j_gene: TRBJ1-1
abundance: -
d_gene: -

CDR3aa: CATSKRSTGELFF
v_gene: TRBV24-1
j_gene: TRBJ2-2
abundance: many
d_gene: -

CDR3aa: CASSYPTSGISGNTIYF
v_gene: TRBV6-2/TRBV6-3
j_gene: TRBJ1-3
abundance: -
d_gene: -

CDR3aa: CASSPSYVTYEQYF
v_gene: TRBV28
j_gene: TRBJ2-7
abundance: many
d_gene: -

CDR3aa: CASSQFEAGVYEQYF
v_gene: TRBV14
j_gene: TRBJ2-7
abundance: -
d_gene: TRBD2

CDR3aa: CASSLLQNYEQYF
v_gene: TRBV7-8
j_gene: TRBJ2-7
abundance: -
d_gene: -

CDR3aa: CASSRLAGDTSEQYF
v_gene: TRBV3-1
j_gene: TRBJ2-7
abundance: many
d_gene: TRBD2

CDR3aa: CASSDRGTEAFF
v_gene: TRBV12-3/TRBV12-4
j_gene: TRBJ1-1
abundance: many
d_gene: TRBD1

CDR3aa: CASSPGAEYEQYF
v_gene: TRBV7-4
j_gene: TRBJ2-7
abundance: -
d_gene: -

CDR3aa: CASSYSRRQETQYF
v_gene: TRBV6-5
j_gene: TRBJ2-5
abundance: many
d_gene: -

CDR3aa: CSADPMGGKAFF
v_gene: TRBV20-1
j_gene: TRBJ1-1
abundance: many
d_gene: -

CDR3aa: CASSWSGGYEQYF
v_gene: TRBV28
j_gene: TRBJ2-7
abundance: once
d_gene: TRBD1

CDR3aa: CAWGTGWRTEAFF
v_gene: TRBV30
j_gene: TRBJ1-1
abundance: many
d_gene: -

CDR3aa: CAWSVEGNTEAFF
v_gene: TRBV30
j_gene: TRBJ1-1
abundance: many
d_gene: -

CDR3aa: CASSLGIQRFTGELFF
v_gene: TRBV5-1
j_gene: TRBJ2-2
abundance: many
d_gene: -

CDR3aa: CASSLSSRGRRQPQHF
v_gene: TRBV27
j_gene: TRBJ1-5
abundance: once
d_gene: TRBD1

CDR3aa: CASVGDPGGETQYF
v_gene: TRBV12-3/TRBV12-4
j_gene: TRBJ2-5
abundance: many
d_gene: TRBD2

CDR3aa: CASSLGGPGGYEQYF
v_gene: TRBV7-9
j_gene: TRBJ2-7
abundance: many
d_gene: TRBD1

CDR3aa: CSLTYSQETQYF
v_gene: TRBV20-1
j_gene: TRBJ2-5
abundance: many
d_gene: -

CDR3aa: CASSHSTSGSPYEQYF
v_gene: TRBV7-6
j_gene: TRBJ2-7
abundance: many
d_gene: TRBD2

CDR3aa: CASSPHPRVNTGELFF
v_gene: TRBV2
j_gene: TRBJ2-2
abundance: many
d_gene: -

CDR3aa: CASSEDGDSNQPQHF
v_gene: TRBV12-3/TRBV12-4
j_gene: TRBJ1-5
abundance: -
d_gene: -

CDR3aa: CATSDPTGNGQPQHF
v_gene: TRBV24-1
j_gene: TRBJ1-5
abundance: many
d_gene: TRBD1

CDR3aa: CASSQSEVANTEAFF
v_gene: TRBV4-1
j_gene: TRBJ1-1
abundance: many
d_gene: -